The clone carrying this T cell receptor (beta chain) showed up just a few times. No antigen is known for it. The data belong to a study of naive and memory T cell subsets. Whole-study results and caveats: Possibly reflecting memory cells re-expressing CD45RA, a few larger clonotypes occurred in naive repertoires, especially CD8.

Two oligonucleotides, mixed equimolar, formed the beta constant-region primer covering TRBC1 and TRBC2. The ligated cDNA underwent four PCR rounds using SP2 and nested alpha and beta constant-region primers. One entry per CDR3 protein, called by TCRdb with MiXCR from the UMI-ligation and nested PCR reads. The profile covers around 160,000 distinct CDR3 sequences, with over 20% appearing a single time and 0.11% taken by the ten largest. The CDR3 totals 14 residues. The V gene's germline CDR1 is DFQATT and CDR2 SNEGSKA (reference sequence). V was pared by 3 bases and J by 4 bases, with 8 bases of the junction left unmatched.

V gene TRBV20-1 combines with J gene TRBJ2-7; 8 bases align to TRBD2. Sequenced: naive CD4+ T cells from blood. The TCR comes from a human donor in good health. For the CDR3, the DNA is TGCAGTGCTAGTCCTGGGGGGACTAGTTACGAGCAGTACTTC. Protein product: CSASPGGTSYEQYF.